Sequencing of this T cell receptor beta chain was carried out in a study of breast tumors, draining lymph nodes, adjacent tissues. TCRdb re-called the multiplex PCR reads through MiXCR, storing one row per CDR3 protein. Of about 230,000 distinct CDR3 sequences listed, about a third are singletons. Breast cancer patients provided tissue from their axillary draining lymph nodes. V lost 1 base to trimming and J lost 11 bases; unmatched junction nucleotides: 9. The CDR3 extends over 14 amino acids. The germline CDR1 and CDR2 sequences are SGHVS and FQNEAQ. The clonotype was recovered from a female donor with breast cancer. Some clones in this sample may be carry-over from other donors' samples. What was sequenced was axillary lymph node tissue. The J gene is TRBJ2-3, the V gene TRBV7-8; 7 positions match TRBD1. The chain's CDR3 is CASSLGDRVGEQYF. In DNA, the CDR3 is TGTGCCAGCAGCTTAGGAGACAGGGTTGGAGAGCAGTATTTT.